One sample yielded the 24 T cell receptor beta chains listed below, sequenced in a study of T cells in Graves' hyperthyroidism and ophthalmopathy. The investigators amplified TCR beta CDR3 regions from RNA transcripts. HTBI primers were used for first-round RT-PCR of the TCR CDR3. TCRdb independently ran MiXCR on the multiplex PCR reads; one entry per CDR3 protein. The sample consists of a few hundred thousand distinct CDR3 sequences, about 18% of them appearing once. The sequenced material came from blood. Receptors were obtained from a woman younger than 30 with Graves' hyperthyroidism.

This clonotype was recorded a few times. This chain links TRBV18 with TRBJ2-2; 10 positions match TRBD1. Looked up from germline, CDR1 is KGHSH and CDR2 is LQKENI. V lost 2 bases and J lost 5; bases outside the gene matches: 2. CDR3 length equals 15 residues. CDR3 amino acids: CASSPRQGATGELFF. The CDR3, as DNA: TGTGCCAGCTCACCAAGACAGGGGGCGACCGGGGAGCTGTTTTTT.

The rearrangement links TRBV19 to TRBJ1-5; 8 bases fit TRBD1. Germline trimming cut 3 bases from V and 3 bases from J; bases unmatched to any gene: 4. In germline, CDR1 is LNHDA, CDR2 SQIVND (reference sequence). The CDR3 covers 15 residues. The CDR3 DNA sequence: TGTGCCAGTAGTATTGACAGGGGTTCCAATCAGCCCCAGCATTTT. It encodes CASSIDRGSNQPQHF.

This clonotype has ten or more counts. The chain couples TRBV20-1 to TRBJ2-7, with a possible D match to TRBD1 (5 bases). This CDR3 has 14 residues. Trimming left V 2 bases short and J 1 base short, with 12 bases between. Germline CDR1 and CDR2: DFQATT and SNEGSKA (reference sequence). CDR3 sequence reads: CSARRQDMSYEQYF. The CDR3, as DNA: TGCAGTGCTAGACGCCAGGACATGTCCTACGAGCAGTACTTC.

This clonotype was detected ten times or more. Germline and junction disagree at one end, which may indicate a read error. The chain uses TRBV12-3 or TRBV12-4 and TRBJ1-6, with a tentative D call TRBD1 (5 bases). The CDR3 consists of 16 residues. CDR3 sequence (DNA): TGTGCCAGCAGCCTACCCTCGGGACGTCATAATCCACCCCTCCACTTT. It is translated as CASSLPSGRHNPPLHF.

This clonotype showed up many times. V gene TRBV28 combines with J gene TRBJ1-2; D possibly corresponds to TRBD1 (6 bases). Trimming took off 8 bases at V and 4 bases at J, with 11 bases between the two ends. The germline V gene encodes CDR1 MDHEN and CDR2 SYDVKM. The CDR3 loop spans 12 amino acids. CDR3 region: CASGQTGYGYTF. CDR3 bases: TGTGCCAGCGGACAGACAGGCTATGGCTACACCTTC.

This clonotype has a count of ten or more. The rearrangement joins TRBV11-2 to TRBJ1-5; D ambiguous. CDR3 length equals 13 residues. Deletions cut 0 bases from V and 9 bases from J, with 9 bases between. CDR1 SGHAT and CDR2 FQNNGV come from the germline V gene. Written as DNA, the CDR3 is TGTGCCAGCAGCTTAGATATCGTGCGGCCCCAGCATTTT. Amino acid sequence: CASSLDIVRPQHF.

The V call is TRBV19, the J call TRBJ1-2; D is unresolved. Germline-derived CDR1 and CDR2 are LNHDA and SQIVND (reference sequence). The V end lost 9 bases, the J end lost 6 bases, and 11 bases lay between the germline ends. The CDR3 covers 11 residues. CDR3 loop: CARSRGDGYTF. The CDR3 nucleotides read TGTGCCAGAAGTCGTGGGGATGGCTACACCTTC.

The table lists this clonotype with many counts. The rearrangement links TRBV5-1 to TRBJ2-4; D is unresolved. Germline-derived CDR1 and CDR2 are SGHRS and YFSETQ. The CDR3 runs to 15 residues. The V end was cut by 5 bases, the J end by 0 bases, with 12 bases between. The CDR3 region is CASSNSHIAKNIQYF. The DNA for the CDR3 is TGCGCCAGCAGTAACAGCCATATAGCCAAAAACATTCAGTACTTC.

Ten or more counts support this clonotype. CDR3 sequence: CASSTGSSGNTIYF. The CDR3 nucleotides are TGTGCCAGCTCGACAGGGAGCTCTGGAAACACCATATATTTT. The gene calls are TRBV6-5 and TRBJ1-3; TRBD1 agrees at 7 bases. The CDR3 covers 14 residues. Germline V gene sequence: CDR1 MNHEY, CDR2 SVGAGI. V lost 8 bases, J lost 0 bases, and 4 bases stayed unmatched.

The chain joins TRBV7-9 to TRBJ2-2, with D hard to call. V shed 0 bases and J shed 1 base, with 6 bases lying between them. The germline V gene encodes CDR1 SEHNR and CDR2 FQNEAQ (reference sequence). The CDR3 contains 15 residues. CDR3 nucleotides: TGTGCCAGCAGCTTAGCAGTACAGAACACCGGGGAGCTGTTTTTT. Its translation: CASSLAVQNTGELFF.

This clonotype was seen many times. The chain carries TRBV20-1 and TRBJ2-7; 7 bases are shared with TRBD1. The CDR3 totals 16 residues. Germline V gene data show CDR1 as DFQATT and CDR2 as SNEGSKA (reference sequence). V lost 0 bases, J lost 1 base, and 9 bases stayed unmatched. CDR3 in DNA: TGCAGTGCTAGAGATAACAGGGGCGGGCCTTCCTACGAGCAGTACTTC. Protein sequence: CSARDNRGGPSYEQYF.

This clonotype has ten or more counts. The rearrangement uses TRBV6-1 and TRBJ2-5; 7 nucleotides match TRBD2. Germline lookup yields CDR1 MNHNS and CDR2 SASEGT. Trimming removed 1 base from V and 4 bases from J; junction bases left unmatched: 9. There are 16 residues in the CDR3. CDR3: CASSEGIVGGGETQYF. CDR3 sequence (DNA): TGTGCCAGCAGTGAAGGGATAGTAGGCGGGGGAGAGACCCAGTACTTC.

This clonotype has only a few counts. The J gene is TRBJ1-5, the V gene TRBV12-3 or TRBV12-4; D perhaps matches TRBD1 (6 bases). The V and J ends lost 2 bases and 6 bases respectively, with 14 bases between them. The CDR3 length is 15 residues. CDR3 nucleotides: TGTGCCAGCAGTTTAAGTGCAGGGGCCGGTCAGCCCCAGCATTTT. This sequence encodes CASSLSAGAGQPQHF.

This clonotype was observed at least ten times. This chain connects TRBV20-1 to TRBJ1-1; tentative D call: TRBD1 (5 bases). CDR1 DFQATT and CDR2 SNEGSKA come from the germline V gene (reference sequence). CDR3 size: 14 residues. The V end was cut by 6 bases, the J end by 4 bases, with 18 bases between. CDR3 in amino acids: CSATRGHGGTEAFF. The CDR3 DNA sequence: TGCAGTGCCACTCGTGGGCATGGGGGCACTGAAGCTTTCTTT.

This clonotype was recorded only once. This chain uses TRBV11-2 with TRBJ2-2; D ambiguous. Germline CDR1 is SGHAT and CDR2 is FQNNGV. The V and J ends lost 5 bases and 6 bases respectively, with 25 bases between them. The CDR3 spans 18 residues. In nucleotides, the CDR3 is TGTGCCAGCAGCCACCCGTCAGCTTTTATGGGGTCGTCCGGGGAGCTGTTTTTT. The encoded protein is CASSHPSAFMGSSGELFF.

There are a few counts of this clonotype. This may come from a read error, since a much larger clone is one base off. The CDR3 ends on some other residue instead of the conserved phenylalanine or tryptophan, so this is likely a read error. The chain uses TRBV28 and TRBJ1-5; 7 bases match TRBD1. V lost 5 bases to trimming and J lost 8 bases; unmatched junction nucleotides: 6. Germline lookup yields CDR1 MDHEN and CDR2 SYDVKM. The CDR3 loop spans 13 amino acids. The chain's CDR3 is CASSRTTGEPQHL. DNA for the CDR3: TGTGCCAGCAGTCGAACCACAGGGGAGCCCCAGCATTTG.

This clonotype was counted many times. This chain connects TRBV6-1 to TRBJ1-5; D not resolved. The ends were cut back, 4 bases at V and 6 bases at J, with 13 bases in the middle. CDR3 length equals 14 residues. Germline CDR1 MNHNS, CDR2 SASEGT. CDR3 amino acids: CASSGLQFSQPQHF. The CDR3 nucleotides are TGTGCCAGCAGTGGACTGCAATTCTCTCAGCCCCAGCATTTT.

The table lists this clonotype with many counts. J is TRBJ2-5 and V is TRBV7-8; 9 nucleotides line up with TRBD1. Trimming cost V 5 bases and J 5 bases; bases outside gene matches: 6. The CDR3 loop spans 14 amino acids. The V gene's germline CDR1 is SGHVS and CDR2 FQNEAQ. CDR3 residues: CASSEGQGRETQYF. The CDR3 bases are TGTGCCAGCAGCGAGGGACAGGGACGGGAGACCCAGTACTTC. The full variable domain, in which reference TRBV7-8 and TRBJ2-5 provide the parts outside the CDR3, is GAGVSQSPRYKVAKRGQDVALRCDPISGHVSLFWYQQALGQGPEFLTYFQNEAQLDKSGLPSDRFFAERPEGSVSTLKIQRTQQEDSAVYLCASSEGQGRETQYFGPGTRLLVL.

This clonotype was counted ten times or more. The chain joins TRBV9 to TRBJ2-7; D possibly corresponds to TRBD2 (6 bases). The germline gives CDR1 SGDLS, CDR2 YYNGEE. Trimming took off 0 bases at V and 5 bases at J, with 12 bases between the two ends. This CDR3 spans 14 amino acids. The DNA for the CDR3 is TGTGCCAGCAGCGTAGACGCGAGGGAGGACGAGCAGTACTTC. This sequence encodes CASSVDAREDEQYF.

The sample holds many counts of this clonotype. The rearrangement uses TRBV20-1 and TRBJ2-2; D remains unclear. There are 14 residues in the CDR3. V was clipped by 2 bases and J by 5 bases, with 12 bases between them. Germline CDR1 and CDR2: DFQATT and SNEGSKA (reference sequence). CDR3 sequence reads: CSARPPLGTGELFF. CDR3 DNA: TGCAGTGCTAGACCCCCGCTAGGGACCGGGGAGCTGTTTTTT.

This clonotype was counted at least ten times. The junction does not match germline at one end; this may be a read error. The CDR3 spells CASRPRHLNTEAFF. CDR3 nucleotide sequence: TGTGCCAGCAGACCAAGACACCTGAACACTGAGGCTTTCTTT. This chain links TRBV2 with TRBJ1-1; no definite D call. The CDR3 covers 14 residues. Per germline, CDR1 SNHLY and CDR2 FYNNEI.

V is TRBV11-2 and J is TRBJ1-4; TRBD1 is a possible D gene (6 bases). The CDR3 is 14 residues long. V lost 5 bases and J lost 7, with 14 bases in between. CDR1 is SGHAT and CDR2 is FQNNGV in the germline V gene. The CDR3, as DNA: TGTGCCAGCAGCCGGCGGGACATGCCTGAAAAACTGTTTTTT. This translates into CASSRRDMPEKLFF.

This clonotype appeared once. V gene TRBV18 combines with J gene TRBJ1-2, with 8 bases identical to TRBD1. CDR3 size: 15 residues. CDR1 and CDR2 (germline): KGHSH, LQKENI. Unmatched junction bases numbered 9, after V lost 3 bases and J lost 6 bases. The CDR3 bases are TGTGCCAGCTCACCCGTTCAGGGGGCTGACAATGGCTACACCTTC. Residues: CASSPVQGADNGYTF. Filled out from reference TRBV18 and TRBJ1-2, the complete variable domain reads NAGVMQNPRHLVRRRGQEARLRCSPMKGHSHVYWYRQLPEEGLKFMVYLQKENIIDESGMPKERFSAEFPKEGPSILRIQQVVRGDSAAYFCASSPVQGADNGYTFGSGTRLTVV.

The CDR3 reads CASSGRDRAKEQYF. The CDR3 nucleotides read TGTGCCAGCAGCGGAAGGGACAGGGCCAAAGAGCAGTACTTC. The chain recombines TRBV6-1 with TRBJ2-7, with TRBD1 matching over 9 bases. The length of the CDR3 is 14 residues. With V trimmed by 6 bases and J by 7 bases, 10 bases remained unmatched. Germline CDR1 MNHNS, CDR2 SASEGT.